Listed here are 21 T cell receptor beta chains from one sample, sequenced in a study of T and B cells in COVID-19 patients. BIOMED2 TRB-A/B primer pools were used in multiplex TRB PCR. A single record per CDR3 protein comes from TCRdb applying MiXCR to the multiplex PCR reads. In the table there are 20,000 or so distinct CDR3 sequences, approximately 29% of which are singletons. TRB was amplified from about 260-540 ng of blood genomic DNA. Sample: blood. These receptors were collected from a human donor who had recovered from COVID-19.

This chain links TRBV24-1 with TRBJ1-2; 8 bases match TRBD1. The CDR3 has 13 residues. Germline V gives CDR1 KGHDR, CDR2 SFDVKD. Losses at the gene ends were 9 bases for V and 4 bases for J; bases not matched to a gene: 6. CDR3 nucleotide sequence: TGTGCCACCGAGGCAGGGGGCGGCTATGGCTACACCTTC. Its translation is CATEAGGGYGYTF.

V is TRBV6-5 and J is TRBJ1-3; perhaps TRBD1 as D (6 bases). Germline V gene data show CDR1 as MNHEY and CDR2 as SVGAGI. Trimming stripped 0 bases from V and 2 bases from J, with 17 bases between. The CDR3 totals 18 residues. The CDR3 loop reads CASSYSSWGGGPGNTIYF. For the CDR3, the DNA is TGTGCCAGCAGTTACTCGAGTTGGGGGGGGGGCCCTGGAAACACCATATATTTT.

The genes are TRBV6-1 and TRBJ1-6, with 7 bases aligning to TRBD1. The J segment lost 0 bases and the V segment lost 6 bases, leaving 5 bases of the junction unmatched. This CDR3 region has 16 residues. CDR1 is MNHNS, CDR2 SASEGT, per germline. This CDR3 is CASRPTGSSYNSPLHF. As DNA, the CDR3 is TGTGCCAGCAGGCCGACAGGGAGCTCCTATAATTCACCCCTCCACTTT.

The chain has TRBV6-5 and TRBJ1-6, with TRBD1 identical over 11 bases. Germline CDR1 and CDR2: MNHEY and SVGAGI. The CDR3 runs 14 residues. The junction had 4 bases not matched to a gene; V was cut back by 5 bases and J by 10 bases. CDR3 residues: CASSRGQGESPLHF. The CDR3, as DNA: TGTGCCAGCAGTAGGGGACAGGGGGAATCACCCCTCCACTTT.

By share, this clonotype ranks as medium-sized (0.01 to 0.1%). The V and J genes are TRBV6-5 and TRBJ1-2, with a tentative D call TRBD1 (6 bases). In germline, CDR1 is MNHEY, CDR2 SVGAGI. This CDR3 spans 14 amino acids. V gave up 6 bases and J gave up 6 bases, with 17 bases separating them. CDR3 loop: CASRRHQGKDGYTF. The CDR3 nucleotides are TGTGCCAGCAGGCGTCATCAGGGGAAGGATGGCTACACCTTC.

V is TRBV5-1 and J is TRBJ2-2; D may be TRBD1 or TRBD2 (6 bases each). The CDR3 contains 14 residues. CDR1 is SGHRS, CDR2 YFSETQ, per germline. Trimming removed 3 bases from V and 2 bases from J, with 8 bases in between. The CDR3 DNA follows: TGCGCCAGCAGCTCGGGGGCTAACACCGGGGAGCTGTTTTTT. Encoded protein: CASSSGANTGELFF.

The V call is TRBV30, the J call TRBJ2-5, with D perhaps assigned TRBD1 or TRBD2 (6 bases each). In germline, CDR1 is GTSNPN, CDR2 SVGIG (reference sequence). The CDR3 totals 12 residues. With 8 bases removed from V and 5 bases from J, the gap between germline ends came to 15 bases. The CDR3 is CARGGQGETQYF. CDR3 sequence (DNA): TGTGCCCGAGGGGGGCAGGGGGAGACCCAGTACTTC.

This clonotype is categorized as medium-sized. The chain is built from TRBV11-3 and TRBJ2-3, with D possibly being TRBD1 or TRBD2 (6 bases each). Germline CDR1 reads SGHNT; CDR2 reads YENEEA. The V end was cut by 5 bases, the J end by 3 bases, with 18 bases between. The CDR3 is 16 residues long. CDR3 loop: CASSPLGGPATDTQYF. The CDR3 DNA reads as TGTGCCAGCAGCCCACTTGGGGGGCCTGCAACAGATACGCAGTATTTT.

This clonotype was detected a few times. The CDR3: CASSSWGDGDTQYF. CDR3 in DNA: TGTGCCAGCAGCTCCTGGGGGGACGGTGATACGCAGTATTTT. The chain links TRBV7-9 to TRBJ2-3; tentatively, D is TRBD2 (6 bases). The CDR3 loop spans 14 amino acids. The V gene lost 4 bases and the J gene lost 6 bases, with 14 bases spanning the gap. Germline V gene lookup returns CDR1 SEHNR and CDR2 FQNEAQ (reference sequence).

This clonotype showed up just a few times. This chain connects TRBV5-1 to TRBJ2-5, with D possibly being TRBD2 (6 bases). V lost 7 bases to trimming and J lost 0 bases, with 16 bases between them. CDR3 length: 15 amino acids. Germline lookup yields CDR1 SGHRS and CDR2 YFSETQ. CDR3 coding DNA: TGCGCCAGCGGAGGGTCTACCTCGTACCAAGAGACCCAGTACTTC. Its protein is CASGGSTSYQETQYF. The full variable domain, with the rest looked up from reference TRBV5-1 and TRBJ2-5, is KAGVTQTPRYLIKTRGQQVTLSCSPISGHRSVSWYQQTPGQGLQFLFEYFSETQRNKGNFPGRFSGRQFSNSRSEMNVSTLELGDSALYLCASGGSTSYQETQYFGPGTRLLVL.

This clonotype was detected many times. The chain couples TRBV11-3 to TRBJ1-1; no definite D call. V lost 5 bases and J 2 bases, leaving 9 bases between the germline ends. Germline CDR1 is SGHNT and CDR2 is YENEEA. There are 13 residues in the CDR3. The CDR3 nucleotides are TGTGCCAGCAGCACCCTGAGTAACACTGAAGCTTTCTTT. Translation: CASSTLSNTEAFF. Full variable domain (remainder filled in from reference TRBV11-3 and TRBJ1-1): EAGVVQSPRYKIIEKKQPVAFWCNPISGHNTLYWYLQNLGQGPELLIRYENEEAVDDSQLPKDRFSAERLKGVDSTLKIQPAELGDSAVYLCASSTLSNTEAFFGQGTRLTVV.

By share, this clonotype ranks as medium-sized. The genes are TRBV11-3 and TRBJ1-3; 8 bases agree with TRBD1. CDR1 and CDR2 (germline): SGHNT, YENEEA. The CDR3 is 17 amino acids. V lost 3 bases to trimming and J lost 0 bases; unmatched junction nucleotides: 7. CDR3 loop: CASSFGTGTYSGNTIYF. CDR3 in DNA: TGTGCCAGCAGCTTCGGGACAGGAACTTACTCTGGAAACACCATATATTTT.

This clonotype is termed medium-sized. V is TRBV30 and J is TRBJ2-7; D is unclear. V was pared by 2 bases and J by 5 bases, with 10 bases between. Germline assignment: CDR1 GTSNPN and CDR2 SVGIG (reference sequence). The CDR3 length is 12 residues. The CDR3 is CAWSLYRDEQYF. The CDR3 coding sequence is TGTGCCTGGAGTCTCTACAGAGACGAGCAGTACTTC.

The rearrangement links TRBV6-6 to TRBJ1-5, with TRBD1 matching over 8 bases. Germline V gene data show CDR1 as MNHNY and CDR2 as SVGAGI (reference sequence). Trimming at V came to 5 bases and at J to 0 bases, leaving 6 bases not matched to a gene. The CDR3 is made up of 16 amino acids. CDR3 sequence: CASSTGTGYSNQPQHF. CDR3 in DNA: TGTGCCAGCAGTACCGGGACAGGTTATAGCAATCAGCCCCAGCATTTT.

This clonotype was seen a handful of times. V usage is TRBV5-1 and J usage is TRBJ2-5; D ambiguous. This CDR3 comprises 14 residues. The V end lost 0 bases, the J end lost 3 bases, and 9 bases lay between the germline ends. Germline CDR1 and CDR2: SGHRS and YFSETQ. The CDR3 reads CASSLVGGEETQYF. CDR3 nucleotide sequence: TGCGCCAGCAGCTTGGTTGGCGGTGAAGAGACCCAGTACTTC.

In its sample, this clonotype was seen a few times. This chain links TRBV6-6 with TRBJ2-5; TRBD2 matches 15 bases. CDR1 MNHNY and CDR2 SVGAGI come from the germline V gene (reference sequence). The CDR3 has 16 residues. Trimming cost V 7 bases and J 4 bases; bases outside gene matches: 7. In DNA, the CDR3 is TGTGCCAGCAATGGACTAGCGGGGGGGCCGGGAGAGACCCAGTACTTC. As protein: CASNGLAGGPGETQYF.

This clonotype was counted ten times or more. The chain links TRBV6-5 to TRBJ1-3, with no clear D. The V end lost 5 bases, the J end lost 4 bases, and 9 bases lay between the germline ends. Germline lookup yields CDR1 MNHEY and CDR2 SVGAGI. The length of the CDR3 is 13 residues. CDR3: CASSRIGGNTIYF. The CDR3 DNA follows: TGTGCCAGCAGTCGCATCGGGGGAAACACCATATATTTT.

In its sample, this clonotype is medium-sized. The gene calls are TRBV29-1 and TRBJ2-1; TRBD1 matches at 9 bases. CDR1 and CDR2 from the germline V gene are SQVTM and ANQGSEA. This CDR3 is 13 amino acids long. Trimming took 7 bases from V and 5 from J; bases not matched to a gene: 6. CDR3 region: CSAGDRVHNEQFF. The CDR3 nucleotides are TGCAGCGCCGGGGACAGGGTCCACAATGAGCAGTTCTTC.

The J gene is TRBJ2-1, the V gene TRBV7-6; 8 bases are shared with TRBD2. CDR1 and CDR2 (germline): SGHVS, FNYEAQ. V was clipped by 4 bases and J by 5 bases; unmatched bases: 7. The CDR3 has 15 amino acids. The CDR3 region is CASSSTGTSDNEQFF. CDR3 DNA sequence: TGTGCCAGCAGCTCTACCGGGACTAGTGACAATGAGCAGTTCTTC. The entire variable domain, with the rest obtained from reference TRBV7-6 and TRBJ2-1, is as follows: GAGVSQSPRYKVTKRGQDVALRCDPISGHVSLYWYRQALGQGPEFLTYFNYEAQQDKSGLPNDRFSAERPEGSISTLTIQRTEQRDSAMYRCASSSTGTSDNEQFFGPGTRLTVL.

This clonotype came up a few times. V and J are TRBV19 and TRBJ1-2; D may be TRBD1 (5 bases). The CDR3 is 17 amino acids. Trimming removed 4 bases at V and 5 bases at J, with 23 bases between. Germline V CDR1 and CDR2: LNHDA, SQIVND (reference sequence). CDR3 DNA sequence: TGTGCCAGTAGTAGGGTGGCTGGCGGGGGGAGCTGGTATGGCTACACCTTC. The encoded protein is CASSRVAGGGSWYGYTF.

This clonotype was recorded a few times. The J gene is TRBJ2-2, the V gene TRBV5-1; D gene uncertain. The germline V gene has CDR1 SGHRS and CDR2 YFSETQ. The ends were cut back, 1 base at V and 1 base at J, with 11 bases in the middle. The CDR3 contains 16 residues. In DNA, the CDR3 is TGCGCCAGCAGCTTGACGGCGGTAAGGAACACCGGGGAGCTGTTTTTT. It yields the protein CASSLTAVRNTGELFF.